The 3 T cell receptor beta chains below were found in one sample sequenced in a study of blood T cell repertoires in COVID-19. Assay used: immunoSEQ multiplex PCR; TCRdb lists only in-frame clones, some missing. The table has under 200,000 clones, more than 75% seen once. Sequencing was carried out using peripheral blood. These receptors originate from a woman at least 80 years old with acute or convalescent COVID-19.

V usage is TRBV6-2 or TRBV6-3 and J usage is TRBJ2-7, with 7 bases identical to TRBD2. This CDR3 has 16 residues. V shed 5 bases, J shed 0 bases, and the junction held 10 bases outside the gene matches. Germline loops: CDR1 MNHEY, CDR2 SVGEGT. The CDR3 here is CASSNGGSGFSYEQYF. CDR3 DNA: TGTGCCAGCAGTAACGGGGGGAGCGGGTTCTCCTACGAGCAGTACTTC.

The CDR3 DNA reads as TGCGCCAGCAGTGAGTCGACAAGGAATGAGCAGTTCTTC. It translates to CASSESTRNEQFF. This sequence joins TRBV10-1 and TRBJ2-1; D is unclear. V was pared by 0 bases and J by 7 bases, with 7 bases between. The CDR3 is 13 residues long. The germline V gene has CDR1 WNHNN and CDR2 SYGVQD (reference sequence).

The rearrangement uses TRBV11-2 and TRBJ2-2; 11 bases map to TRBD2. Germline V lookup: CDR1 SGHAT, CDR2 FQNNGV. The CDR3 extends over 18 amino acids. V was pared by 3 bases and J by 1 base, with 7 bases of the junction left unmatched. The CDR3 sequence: CASSFTGLAALNTGELFF. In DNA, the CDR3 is TGTGCCAGCAGCTTTACGGGACTAGCGGCCCTGAACACCGGGGAGCTGTTTTTT.